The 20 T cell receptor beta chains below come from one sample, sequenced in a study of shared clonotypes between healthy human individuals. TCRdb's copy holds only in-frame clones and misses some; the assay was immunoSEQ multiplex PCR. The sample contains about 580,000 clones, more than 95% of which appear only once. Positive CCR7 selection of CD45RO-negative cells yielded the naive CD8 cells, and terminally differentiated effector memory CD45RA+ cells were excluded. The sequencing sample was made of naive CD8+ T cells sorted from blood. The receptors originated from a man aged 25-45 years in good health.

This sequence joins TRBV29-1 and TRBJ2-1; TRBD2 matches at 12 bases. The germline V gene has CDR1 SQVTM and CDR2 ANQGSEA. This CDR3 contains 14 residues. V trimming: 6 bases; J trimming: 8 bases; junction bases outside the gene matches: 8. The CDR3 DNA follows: TGCAGCGTAACGACTAGCGGGAGCGGCTATGAGCAGTTCTTC. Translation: CSVTTSGSGYEQFF.

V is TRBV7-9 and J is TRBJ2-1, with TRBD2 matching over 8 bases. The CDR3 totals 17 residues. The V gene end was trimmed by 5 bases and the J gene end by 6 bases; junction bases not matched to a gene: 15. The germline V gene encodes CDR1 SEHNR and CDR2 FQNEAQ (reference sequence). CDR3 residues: CASSPYPDREGGNEQFF. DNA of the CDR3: TGTGCCAGCAGCCCCTACCCGGATCGGGAGGGGGGCAATGAGCAGTTCTTC.

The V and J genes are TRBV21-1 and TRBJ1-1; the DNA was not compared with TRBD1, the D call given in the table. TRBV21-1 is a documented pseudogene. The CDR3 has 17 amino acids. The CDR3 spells CASSKDRDRGICPEAFF. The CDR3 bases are TGTGCCAGCAGCAAAGACCGGGACAGGGGGATTTGCCCTGAAGCTTTCTTT.

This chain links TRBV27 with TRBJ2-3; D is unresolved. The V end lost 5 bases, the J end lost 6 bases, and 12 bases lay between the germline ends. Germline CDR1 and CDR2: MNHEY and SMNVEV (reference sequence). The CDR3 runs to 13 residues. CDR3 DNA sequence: TGTGCCAGCAGTACGGGCAGGACGGATACGCAGTATTTT. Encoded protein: CASSTGRTDTQYF.

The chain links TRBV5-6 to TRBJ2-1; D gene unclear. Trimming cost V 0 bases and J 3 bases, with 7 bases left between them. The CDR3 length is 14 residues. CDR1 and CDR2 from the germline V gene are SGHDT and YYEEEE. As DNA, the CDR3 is TGTGCCAGCAGCTTGGGGCAGGACTACAATGAGCAGTTCTTC. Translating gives CASSLGQDYNEQFF.

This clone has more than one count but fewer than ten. For the CDR3, the DNA is TGTGCCAGCAGTAATTACAACGAGAACACTGAAGCTTTCTTT. This translates into CASSNYNENTEAFF. The J gene is TRBJ1-1, the V gene TRBV25-1; D gene unclear. In germline, CDR1 is MGHDK, CDR2 SYGVNS. Trimming cost V 5 bases and J 1 base, with 11 bases left between them. The length of the CDR3 is 14 residues.

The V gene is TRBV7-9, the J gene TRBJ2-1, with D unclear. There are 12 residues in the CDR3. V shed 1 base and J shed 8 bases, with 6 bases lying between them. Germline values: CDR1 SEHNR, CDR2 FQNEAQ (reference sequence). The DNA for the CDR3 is TGTGCCAGCAGCTTAGGTTTGGATGAGCAGTTCTTC. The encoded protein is CASSLGLDEQFF.

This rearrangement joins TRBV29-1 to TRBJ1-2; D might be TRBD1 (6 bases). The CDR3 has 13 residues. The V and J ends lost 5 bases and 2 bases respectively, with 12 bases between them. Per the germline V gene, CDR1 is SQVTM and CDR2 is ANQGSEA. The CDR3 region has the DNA TGCAGCGTTTTGGACAGAAAGAACTATGGCTACACCTTC. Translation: CSVLDRKNYGYTF.

As DNA, the CDR3 is TGTGCCAGCAGCTTAAGGTTTAGGTCAGGGACCGACTCTGGAAACACCATATATTTT. This gives the protein CASSLRFRSGTDSGNTIYF. The chain carries TRBV7-6 and TRBJ1-3; D possibly corresponds to TRBD1 (5 bases). The V gene lost 2 bases and the J gene lost 0 bases, with 20 bases spanning the gap. CDR3 length equals 19 residues. Germline V gives CDR1 SGHVS, CDR2 FNYEAQ.

The CDR3 bases are TGCGCCAGCAGCACAACGGATGAGCAGTTCTTC. It codes for CASSTTDEQFF. The chain combines TRBV5-1 with TRBJ2-1; no clear D gene. The V end lost 4 bases, the J end lost 8 bases, and 7 bases lay between the germline ends. The germline V gene has CDR1 SGHRS and CDR2 YFSETQ. This CDR3 comprises 11 residues.

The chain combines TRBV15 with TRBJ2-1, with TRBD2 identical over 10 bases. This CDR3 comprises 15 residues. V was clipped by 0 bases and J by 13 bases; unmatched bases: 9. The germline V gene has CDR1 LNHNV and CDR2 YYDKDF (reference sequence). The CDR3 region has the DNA TGTGCCACCAGCAGAGAGCGGCTAGCGGGAGTGGATCAGTTCTTC. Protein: CATSRERLAGVDQFF.

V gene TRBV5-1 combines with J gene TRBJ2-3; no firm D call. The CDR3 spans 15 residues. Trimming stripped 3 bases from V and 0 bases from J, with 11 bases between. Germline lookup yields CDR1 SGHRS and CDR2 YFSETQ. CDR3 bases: TGCGCCAGCAGCTGGGGTGACACCAGCACAGATACGCAGTATTTT. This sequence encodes CASSWGDTSTDTQYF.

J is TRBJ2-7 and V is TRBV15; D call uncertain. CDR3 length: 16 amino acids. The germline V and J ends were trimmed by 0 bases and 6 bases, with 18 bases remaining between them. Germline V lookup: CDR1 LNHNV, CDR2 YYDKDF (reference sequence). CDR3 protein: CATSRDLGISSLEQYF. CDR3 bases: TGTGCCACCAGCAGAGATCTGGGAATCTCCTCTCTCGAGCAGTACTTC. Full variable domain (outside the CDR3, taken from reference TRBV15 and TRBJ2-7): DAMVIQNPRYQVTQFGKPVTLSCSQTLNHNVMYWYQQKSSQAPKLLFHYYDKDFNNEADTPDNFQSRRPNTSFCFLDIRSPGLGDTAMYLCATSRDLGISSLEQYFGPGTRLTVT.

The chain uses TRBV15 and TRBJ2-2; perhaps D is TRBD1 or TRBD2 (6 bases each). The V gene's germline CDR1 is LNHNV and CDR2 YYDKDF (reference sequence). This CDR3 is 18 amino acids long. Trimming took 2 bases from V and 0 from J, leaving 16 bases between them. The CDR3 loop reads CATSRPSGGRANTGELFF. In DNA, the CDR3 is TGTGCCACCAGCAGACCCAGTGGGGGGCGCGCGAACACCGGGGAGCTGTTTTTT.

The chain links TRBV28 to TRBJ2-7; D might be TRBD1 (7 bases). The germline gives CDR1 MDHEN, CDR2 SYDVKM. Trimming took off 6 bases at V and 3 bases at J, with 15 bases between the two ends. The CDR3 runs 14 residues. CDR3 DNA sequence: TGTGCCAGCAGCCGAACAGGGGAGGACTACGAGCAGTACTTC. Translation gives CASSRTGEDYEQYF.

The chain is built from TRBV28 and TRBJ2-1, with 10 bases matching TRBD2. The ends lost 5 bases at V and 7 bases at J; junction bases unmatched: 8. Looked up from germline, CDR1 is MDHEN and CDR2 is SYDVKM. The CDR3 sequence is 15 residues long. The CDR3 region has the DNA TGTGCCAGCAGTCCCCTAGCGGGAGACTTGAATGAGCAGTTCTTC. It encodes CASSPLAGDLNEQFF. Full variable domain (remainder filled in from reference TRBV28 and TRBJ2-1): DVKVTQSSRYLVKRTGEKVFLECVQDMDHENMFWYRQDPGLGLRLIYFSYDVKMKEKGDIPEGYSVSREKKERFSLILESASTNQTSMYLCASSPLAGDLNEQFFGPGTRLTVL.

For the CDR3, the DNA is TGCAGCGTTGTCCTAAGAAGAAACACCATATATTTT. It codes for CSVVLRRNTIYF. The chain has TRBV29-1 and TRBJ1-3; no definite D call. The CDR3 spans 12 residues. Germline V gene data show CDR1 as SQVTM and CDR2 as ANQGSEA. Trimming took 4 bases from V and 5 from J, leaving 9 bases between them.

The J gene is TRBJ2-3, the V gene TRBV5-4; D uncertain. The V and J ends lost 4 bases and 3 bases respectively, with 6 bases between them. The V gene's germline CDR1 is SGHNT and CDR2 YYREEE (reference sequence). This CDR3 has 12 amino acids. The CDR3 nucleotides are TGTGCCAGCAGCGCTAGTACAGATACGCAGTATTTT. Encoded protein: CASSASTDTQYF.

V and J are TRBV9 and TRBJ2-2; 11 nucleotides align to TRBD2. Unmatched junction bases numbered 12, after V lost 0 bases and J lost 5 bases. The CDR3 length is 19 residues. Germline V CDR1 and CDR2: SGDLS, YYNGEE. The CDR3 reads CASSVGALAGGGGTGELFF. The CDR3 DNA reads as TGTGCCAGCAGCGTAGGGGCGCTAGCGGGAGGCGGTGGAACCGGGGAGCTGTTTTTT.

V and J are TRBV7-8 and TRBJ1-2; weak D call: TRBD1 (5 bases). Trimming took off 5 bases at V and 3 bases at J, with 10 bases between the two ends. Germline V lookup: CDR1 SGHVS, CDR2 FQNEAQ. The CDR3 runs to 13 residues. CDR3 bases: TGTGCCAGCAGCACTCAGGGAGACTATGGCTACACCTTC. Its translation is CASSTQGDYGYTF.